The clone carrying this T cell receptor beta chain was recorded many times. This record comes from a study of T cells of healthy individuals. Via MiXCR, TCRdb re-called the 5' RACE reads, giving one row per CDR3 protein. The sample has approximately 52,000 distinct CDR3 sequences; about 15% are singletons. The CDR3 sequence is 17 residues long. Germline lookup yields CDR1 KGHSH and CDR2 LQKENI. V was clipped by 0 bases and J by 0 bases; unmatched bases: 4. This TCR came from a human donor in good health. The J gene is TRBJ2-1, the V gene TRBV18, with 8 bases matching TRBD2. CDR3 loop: CASSPPVAGPSYNEQFF. CDR3 nucleotides: TGTGCCAGCTCACCACCTGTAGCGGGGCCCTCCTACAATGAGCAGTTCTTC.